A selection of T cell receptor beta chains follows, all from one sample in a study of T cells and copy number aberrations in small-cell lung cancer. Generated by immunoSEQ multiplex PCR, the TCRdb table keeps only in-frame clones and is missing some. The sample contains several thousand clones, 82% of which appear only once. Sequences were obtained from normal tissue next to the tumor. These receptors all stem from a woman aged 50 to 60 with small cell lung cancer. CDR3s include the opening cysteine and the closing phenylalanine or tryptophan. D genes are given only for firm matches. A clone size is listed for some rows: how often the clone was seen (once, few, many), or a class if it is expanded.

DNA	CDR3	V	size	J	D
TGTGCCAGCAGTAGCCACCGGGACAGGGTACAGGAGACCCAGTACTTC	CASSSHRDRVQETQYF	TRBV2	.	TRBJ2-5	TRBD1
TGTGCCAGCAGGAACAGGGGCGGGAATGAGCAGTTCTTC	CASRNRGGNEQFF	TRBV28	once	TRBJ2-1	TRBD1
TGTGCCAGTAGTATATCAGATTCCTACGAGCAGTACTTC	CASSISDSYEQYF	TRBV19	.	TRBJ2-7	.
TGTGCCAGCAGTATGACCGCGAGCCTCTATGGCTACACCTTC	CASSMTASLYGYTF	TRBV6-5	.	TRBJ1-2	.
TGCGCCAGCAGCTCCCCGGGACAGGGGAAATTTGGAGCTTTCTTT	CASSSPGQGKFGAFF	TRBV5-1	few	TRBJ1-1	TRBD1
TGCAGTAAAAAACAGGGATCGAGGGCTTTCTTT	CSKKQGSRAFF	TRBV20-1	.	TRBJ1-1	.
TGTGCCAGCAGCTTGGTCGCGGGAGCAGGAAATGAGCAGTTCTTC	CASSLVAGAGNEQFF	TRBV5-4	once	TRBJ2-1	TRBD2
TGTGCCAGCAGCCAAACCCGACAGGCCCAAGGGACCCAGTACTTC	CASSQTRQAQGTQYF	TRBV4-2	.	TRBJ2-5	.
TGTGCCAGCAGTCAGGGGTCGAACACCGGGGAGCTGTTTTTT	CASSQGSNTGELFF	TRBV6-4	.	TRBJ2-2	.
TGTGCCAGCAGCTTATTGGGAAATCGCAATGAGCAGTTCTTC	CASSLLGNRNEQFF	TRBV13	.	TRBJ2-1	.
TGTGCCAGCAGCTTGCTGGGTTACACTGAAGCTTTCTTT	CASSLLGYTEAFF	TRBV5-6	.	TRBJ1-1	.
TGCGCCAGCAGCTTGGGGACAGGAACCTCCTATGGCTACACCTTC	CASSLGTGTSYGYTF	TRBV5-1	.	TRBJ1-2	TRBD1
TGTGCCAGCAATCGTAAACTAAACACTGAAGCTTTCTTT	CASNRKLNTEAFF	TRBV6-5	.	TRBJ1-1	.
TGCGCCAGCAGCCAACAATTCCCTCCCGAAAAACTGTTTTTT	CASSQQFPPEKLFF	TRBV4-3	.	TRBJ1-4	.
TGTGCCAGCAGCTTTTCTAGCGGGAGGAGCGAGCAGTTCTTC	CASSFSSGRSEQFF	TRBV5-6	.	TRBJ2-1	TRBD2
TGTGCCAGCAACATTACAGGGTCAGCCTACGAGCAGTACTTC	CASNITGSAYEQYF	TRBV5-5	.	TRBJ2-7	.
TGTGCCAGCAGCTTAGGTGTCAGCTCCTACGAGCAGTACTTC	CASSLGVSSYEQYF	TRBV5-5	medium-sized	TRBJ2-7	.
TGTGCCAGCAGCCAGACAGGTAGCACTTCCTCCTACGAGCAGTACTTC	CASSQTGSTSSYEQYF	TRBV5-6	.	TRBJ2-7	.
TGTGCCAGCAGCCCCGGGGGCCTGAACACTGAAGCTTTCTTT	CASSPGGLNTEAFF	TRBV5-4	.	TRBJ1-1	.
TGTGCCAGCGGGACACCAGGGGCTGAAGCTTTCTTT	CASGTPGAEAFF	TRBV7-9	few	TRBJ1-1	.
TGTGCCAGCAGTTACGGGACCTACCAAGAGACCCAGTACTTC	CASSYGTYQETQYF	TRBV6-5	.	TRBJ2-5	.
TGCGCCAGCAGCCCCTACCCTAGCGGGGCCCCTTCCTCCTACGAGCAGTACTTC	CASSPYPSGAPSSYEQYF	TRBV5-1	.	TRBJ2-7	TRBD2
TGTGCCAGTAGTATAGACCTCTACTTCAATGAGCAGTTCTTC	CASSIDLYFNEQFF	TRBV19	once	TRBJ2-1	.
TGTGCCAGCAGCTTAACGTTAAGCACAGATACGCAGTATTTT	CASSLTLSTDTQYF	TRBV7-9	.	TRBJ2-3	.
TGCGCCAGCAGCCAAGGACGAAGCTCCTACGAGCAGTACTTC	CASSQGRSSYEQYF	TRBV4-3	.	TRBJ2-7	.
TGCGCCAGCAGTAGAGGACAGGGCCAAAATCAGCCCCAGCATTTT	CASSRGQGQNQPQHF	TRBV10-2	.	TRBJ1-5	TRBD1
TGTGCCAGCAGTTACGACGGAGAAGGGGAGCAGTACTTC	CASSYDGEGEQYF	TRBV6-6	.	TRBJ2-7	.
TGTGCCAGCAGTTATACGACAGGGACTAACTATGGCTACACCTTC	CASSYTTGTNYGYTF	TRBV6-6	.	TRBJ1-2	TRBD1
TGCAGCGTTGAGGAGGGCTCCTACAATGAGCAGTTCTTC	CSVEEGSYNEQFF	TRBV29-1	.	TRBJ2-1	.
TGCGCCAGCAGCCAGATGGGGGGCGGCTGGGCTGAAGCTTTCTTT	CASSQMGGGWAEAFF	TRBV4-1	.	TRBJ1-1	.
TGTGCCAGCAGTGACTCGGGAGACACAGATACGCAGTATTTT	CASSDSGDTDTQYF	TRBV6-4	.	TRBJ2-3	.
TGTGCCAGCAGCTTCATGCCTCTGAATACGCAGTATTTT	CASSFMPLNTQYF	TRBV7-3	.	TRBJ2-3	.
TGCGCCAGCAGTCCCGGGGCTCGCTATGGCTACACCTTC	CASSPGARYGYTF	TRBV10-1	.	TRBJ1-2	.
TGCGCCAGCAGCCAAGTGGGCGTACGGGCCACAGATACGCAGTATTTT	CASSQVGVRATDTQYF	TRBV4-1	.	TRBJ2-3	.
TGTGCCAGCAGCGGGGGGACATTTAGCTCTGGAAACACCATATATTTT	CASSGGTFSSGNTIYF	TRBV9	.	TRBJ1-3	.
TGTGCCAGCAGCTTAATTCCGGGGGCGACGGACGAGCAGTACTTC	CASSLIPGATDEQYF	TRBV7-2	.	TRBJ2-7	.
TGTGCCAGCAGCCAACGGACAGGGAAAAGGGCAACCTACGAGCAGTACTTC	CASSQRTGKRATYEQYF	TRBV14	.	TRBJ2-7	TRBD1
TGTGCCAGCACCCTAAGTAGAGCGGGAGCTGGTAATGAGCAGTTCTTC	CASTLSRAGAGNEQFF	TRBV27	.	TRBJ2-1	TRBD2
TGTGCCAGCTCACCACCTCTAGCGGGAGGCACCGGGGAGCTGTTTTTT	CASSPPLAGGTGELFF	TRBV18	.	TRBJ2-2	TRBD2
TGTGCCAGCTCACCAACCGTCACCTACGAGCAGTACTTC	CASSPTVTYEQYF	TRBV18	.	TRBJ2-7	.